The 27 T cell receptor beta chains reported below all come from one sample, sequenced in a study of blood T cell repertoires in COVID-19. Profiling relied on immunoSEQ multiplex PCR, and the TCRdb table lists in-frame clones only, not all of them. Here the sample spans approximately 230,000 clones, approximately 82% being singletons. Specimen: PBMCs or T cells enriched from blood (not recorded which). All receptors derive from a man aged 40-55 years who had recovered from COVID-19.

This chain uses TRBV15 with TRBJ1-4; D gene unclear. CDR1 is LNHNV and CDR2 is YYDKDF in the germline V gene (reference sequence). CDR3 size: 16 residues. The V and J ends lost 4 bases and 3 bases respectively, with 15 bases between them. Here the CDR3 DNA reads TGTGCCACCAGCAAAGGATGGGAGGGTGCTAATGAAAAACTGTTTTTT. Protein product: CATSKGWEGANEKLFF.

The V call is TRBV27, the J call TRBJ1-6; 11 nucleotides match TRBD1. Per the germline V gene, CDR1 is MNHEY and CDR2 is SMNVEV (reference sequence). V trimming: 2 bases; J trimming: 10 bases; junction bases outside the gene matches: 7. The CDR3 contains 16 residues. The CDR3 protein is CASSLGRGTGGSPLHF. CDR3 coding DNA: TGTGCCAGCAGTTTAGGGAGAGGGACAGGGGGATCACCCCTCCACTTT.

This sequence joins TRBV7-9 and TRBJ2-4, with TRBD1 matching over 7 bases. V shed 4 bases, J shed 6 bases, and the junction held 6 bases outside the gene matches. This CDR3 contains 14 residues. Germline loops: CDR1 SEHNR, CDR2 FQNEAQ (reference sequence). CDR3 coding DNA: TGTGCCAGCAGCTCGGGGACAGCTCCAAACATTCAGTACTTC. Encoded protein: CASSSGTAPNIQYF. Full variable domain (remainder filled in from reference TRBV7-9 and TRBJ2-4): DTGVSQNPRHKITKRGQNVTFRCDPISEHNRLYWYRQTLGQGPEFLTYFQNEAQLEKSRLLSDRFSAERPKGSFSTLEIQRTEQGDSAMYLCASSSGTAPNIQYFGAGTRLSVL.

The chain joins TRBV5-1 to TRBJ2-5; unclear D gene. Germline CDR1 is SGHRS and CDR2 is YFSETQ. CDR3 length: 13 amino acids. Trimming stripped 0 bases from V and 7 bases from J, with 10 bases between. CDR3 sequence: CASSLGLKMTQYF. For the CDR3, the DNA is TGCGCCAGCAGCTTGGGACTGAAGATGACCCAGTACTTC.

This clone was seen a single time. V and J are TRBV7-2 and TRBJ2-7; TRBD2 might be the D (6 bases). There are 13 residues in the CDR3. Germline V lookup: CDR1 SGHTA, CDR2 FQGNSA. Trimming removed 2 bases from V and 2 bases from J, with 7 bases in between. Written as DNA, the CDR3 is TGTGCCAGCAGCTTACGGGGGACCTACGAGCAGTACTTC. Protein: CASSLRGTYEQYF.

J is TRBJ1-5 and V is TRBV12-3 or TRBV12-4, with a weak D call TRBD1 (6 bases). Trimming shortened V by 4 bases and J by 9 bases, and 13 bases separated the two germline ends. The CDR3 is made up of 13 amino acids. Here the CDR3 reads CASSSQGPGPQHF. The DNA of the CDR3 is TGTGCCAGCAGTTCACAGGGTCCGGGGCCCCAGCATTTT.

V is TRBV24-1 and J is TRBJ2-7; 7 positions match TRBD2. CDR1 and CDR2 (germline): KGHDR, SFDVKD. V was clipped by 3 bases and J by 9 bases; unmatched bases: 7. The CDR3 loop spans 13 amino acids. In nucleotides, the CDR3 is TGTGCCACCAGTGATGGGGACTATCAAGGGCAGTACTTC. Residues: CATSDGDYQGQYF.

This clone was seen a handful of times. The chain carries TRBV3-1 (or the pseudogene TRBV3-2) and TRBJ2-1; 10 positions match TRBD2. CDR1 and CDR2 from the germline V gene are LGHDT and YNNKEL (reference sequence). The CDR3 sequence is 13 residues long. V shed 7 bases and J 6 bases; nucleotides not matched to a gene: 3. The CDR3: CASNLAGANEQFF. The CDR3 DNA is TGTGCCAGCAACCTAGCGGGAGCCAATGAGCAGTTCTTC.

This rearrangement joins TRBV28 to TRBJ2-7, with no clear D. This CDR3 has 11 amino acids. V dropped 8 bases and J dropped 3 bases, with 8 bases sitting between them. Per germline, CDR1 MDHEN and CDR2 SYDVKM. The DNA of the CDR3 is TGTGCCAGCGGATGGAGCTACGAGCAGTACTTC. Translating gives CASGWSYEQYF.

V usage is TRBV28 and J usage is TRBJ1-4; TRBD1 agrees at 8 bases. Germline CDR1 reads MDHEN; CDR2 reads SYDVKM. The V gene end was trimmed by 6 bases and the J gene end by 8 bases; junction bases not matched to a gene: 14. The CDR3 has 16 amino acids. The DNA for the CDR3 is TGTGCCAGCAGCCTATCCTCGGCGACAGGGGACGAAAAACTGTTTTTT. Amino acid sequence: CASSLSSATGDEKLFF.

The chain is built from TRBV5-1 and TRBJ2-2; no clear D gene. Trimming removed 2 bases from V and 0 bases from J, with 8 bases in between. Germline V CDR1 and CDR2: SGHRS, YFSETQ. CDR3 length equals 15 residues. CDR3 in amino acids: CASSFPETNTGELFF. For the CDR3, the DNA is TGCGCCAGCAGCTTCCCCGAGACGAACACCGGGGAGCTGTTTTTT.

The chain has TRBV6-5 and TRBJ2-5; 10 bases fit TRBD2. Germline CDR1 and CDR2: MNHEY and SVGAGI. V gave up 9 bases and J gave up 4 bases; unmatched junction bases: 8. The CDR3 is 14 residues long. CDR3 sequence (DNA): TGTGCCAGTAATAGCGGGGGGCATACAGAGACCCAGTACTTC. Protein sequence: CASNSGGHTETQYF.

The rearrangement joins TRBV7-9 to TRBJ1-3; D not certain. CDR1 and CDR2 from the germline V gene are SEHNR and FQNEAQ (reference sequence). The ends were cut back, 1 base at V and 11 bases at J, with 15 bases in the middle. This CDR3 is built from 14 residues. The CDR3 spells CASSLGLAREAIYF. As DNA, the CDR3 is TGTGCCAGCAGCTTAGGGCTGGCAAGGGAGGCCATATATTTT.

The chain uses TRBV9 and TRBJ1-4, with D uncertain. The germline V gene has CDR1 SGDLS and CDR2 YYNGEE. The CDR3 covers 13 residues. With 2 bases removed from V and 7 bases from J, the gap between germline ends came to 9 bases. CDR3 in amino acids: CASSVAPREKLFF. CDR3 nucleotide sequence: TGTGCCAGCAGCGTCGCCCCGCGTGAAAAACTGTTTTTT. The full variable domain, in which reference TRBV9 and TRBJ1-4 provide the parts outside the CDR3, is DSGVTQTPKHLITATGQRVTLRCSPRSGDLSVYWYQQSLDQGLQFLIQYYNGEERAKGNILERFSAQQFPDLHSELNLSSLELGDSALYFCASSVAPREKLFFGSGTQLSVL.

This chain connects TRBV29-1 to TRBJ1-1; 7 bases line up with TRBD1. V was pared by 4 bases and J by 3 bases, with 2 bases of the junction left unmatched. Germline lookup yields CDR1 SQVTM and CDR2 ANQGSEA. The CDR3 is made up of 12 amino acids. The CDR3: CSVGTGYTEAFF. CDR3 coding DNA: TGCAGCGTTGGGACAGGTTACACTGAAGCTTTCTTT. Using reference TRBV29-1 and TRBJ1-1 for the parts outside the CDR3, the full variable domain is SAVISQKPSRDICQRGTSLTIQCQVDSQVTMMFWYRQQPGQSLTLIATANQGSEATYESGFVIDKFPISRPNLTFSTLTVSNMSPEDSSIYLCSVGTGYTEAFFGQGTRLTVV.

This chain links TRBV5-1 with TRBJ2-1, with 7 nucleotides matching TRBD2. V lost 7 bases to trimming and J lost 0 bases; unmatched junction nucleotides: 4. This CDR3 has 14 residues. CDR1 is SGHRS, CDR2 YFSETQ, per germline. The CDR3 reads CASRGGSSYNEQFF. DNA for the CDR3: TGCGCCAGCCGCGGGGGAAGCTCCTACAATGAGCAGTTCTTC.

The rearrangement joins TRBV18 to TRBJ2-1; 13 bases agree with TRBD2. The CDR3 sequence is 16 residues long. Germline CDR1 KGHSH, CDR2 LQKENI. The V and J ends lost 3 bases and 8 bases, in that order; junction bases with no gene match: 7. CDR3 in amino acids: CASSPDGTSGDYEQFF. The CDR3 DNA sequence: TGTGCCAGCTCACCCGACGGGACTAGCGGGGACTATGAGCAGTTCTTC.

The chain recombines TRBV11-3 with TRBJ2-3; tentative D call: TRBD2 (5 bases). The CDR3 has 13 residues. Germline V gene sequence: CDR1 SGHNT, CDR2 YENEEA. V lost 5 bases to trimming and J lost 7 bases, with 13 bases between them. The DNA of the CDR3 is TGTGCCAGCAGCCCGCCCGAGGGTAATACGCAGTATTTT. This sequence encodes CASSPPEGNTQYF.

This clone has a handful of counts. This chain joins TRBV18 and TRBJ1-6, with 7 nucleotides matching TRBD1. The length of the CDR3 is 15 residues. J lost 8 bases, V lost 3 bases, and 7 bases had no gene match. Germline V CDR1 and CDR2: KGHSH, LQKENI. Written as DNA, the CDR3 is TGTGCCAGCTCACCGAGGACAGGCCTTGATTCACCCCTCCACTTT. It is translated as CASSPRTGLDSPLHF.

This CDR3 reads CASSGQGPPHTEAFF. Written as DNA, the CDR3 is TGCGCCAGCAGCGGACAGGGTCCCCCCCACACTGAAGCTTTCTTT. This chain connects TRBV5-1 to TRBJ1-1; 8 bases fit TRBD1. Unmatched junction bases numbered 8, after V lost 4 bases and J lost 3 bases. This CDR3 comprises 15 residues. CDR1 is SGHRS, CDR2 YFSETQ, per germline.

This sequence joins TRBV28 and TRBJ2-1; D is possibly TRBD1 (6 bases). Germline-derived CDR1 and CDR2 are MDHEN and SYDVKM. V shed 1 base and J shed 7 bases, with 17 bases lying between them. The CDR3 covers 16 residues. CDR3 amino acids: CASSLLGAWPRNEQFF. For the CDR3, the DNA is TGTGCCAGCAGTTTATTGGGGGCCTGGCCTCGGAATGAGCAGTTCTTC.

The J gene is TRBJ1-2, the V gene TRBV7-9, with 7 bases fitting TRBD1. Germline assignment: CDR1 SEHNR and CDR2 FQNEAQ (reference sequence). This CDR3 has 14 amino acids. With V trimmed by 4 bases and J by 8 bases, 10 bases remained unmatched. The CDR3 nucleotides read TGTGCCAGCAGCTCTACAGGGGCCCCCGGGGGCTACACCTTC. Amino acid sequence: CASSSTGAPGGYTF.

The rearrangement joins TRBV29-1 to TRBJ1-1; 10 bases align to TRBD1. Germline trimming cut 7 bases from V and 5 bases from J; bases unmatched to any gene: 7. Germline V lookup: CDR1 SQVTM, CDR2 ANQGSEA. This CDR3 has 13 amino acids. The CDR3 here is CSAASGQGTEAFF. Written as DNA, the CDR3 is TGCAGCGCCGCCTCGGGACAGGGGACTGAAGCTTTCTTT.

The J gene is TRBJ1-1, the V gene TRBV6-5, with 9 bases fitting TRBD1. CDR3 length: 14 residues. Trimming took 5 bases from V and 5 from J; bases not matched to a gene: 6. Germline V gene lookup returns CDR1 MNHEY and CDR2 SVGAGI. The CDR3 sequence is CASSLTGGETEAFF. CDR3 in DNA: TGTGCCAGCAGTCTAACAGGGGGCGAAACTGAAGCTTTCTTT.

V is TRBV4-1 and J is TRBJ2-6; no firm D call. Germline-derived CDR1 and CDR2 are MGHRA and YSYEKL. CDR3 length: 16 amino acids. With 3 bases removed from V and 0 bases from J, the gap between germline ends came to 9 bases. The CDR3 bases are TGCGCCAGCAGCCACAGACGGAGCTCTGGGGCCAACGTCCTGACTTTC. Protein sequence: CASSHRRSSGANVLTF.

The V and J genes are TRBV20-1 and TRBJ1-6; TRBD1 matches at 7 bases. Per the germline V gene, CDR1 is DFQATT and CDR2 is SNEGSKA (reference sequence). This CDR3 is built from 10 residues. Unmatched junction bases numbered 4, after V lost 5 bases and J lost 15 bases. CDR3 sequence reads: CSAYGQVLHF. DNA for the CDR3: TGCAGTGCTTACGGACAGGTCCTCCACTTT.

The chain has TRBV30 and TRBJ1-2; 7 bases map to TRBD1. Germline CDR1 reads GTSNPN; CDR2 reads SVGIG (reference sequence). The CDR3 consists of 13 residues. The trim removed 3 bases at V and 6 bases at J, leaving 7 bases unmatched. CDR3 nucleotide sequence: TGTGCCTGGAGAGACAGGGTAGCGGATGGCTACACCTTC. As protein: CAWRDRVADGYTF.